This T cell receptor beta chain was documented in a study of blood T cell repertoires in COVID-19. The wider study: Material from acute and convalescent COVID-19 was sourced from the United States, Italy and Spain.

TCRdb's table, derived via immunoSEQ multiplex PCR, lists solely in-frame clones and lacks some. The data show about 170,000 clones, about 83% seen once. Germline CDR1 and CDR2: MDHEN and SYDVKM. The length of the CDR3 is 16 residues. V lost 0 bases to trimming and J lost 7 bases, with 17 bases between them. The chain is built from TRBV28 and TRBJ2-3, with D possibly TRBD2 on 5 matching bases. The material sequenced was peripheral blood. This receptor was taken from a middle-aged man who had recovered from COVID-19. The CDR3 loop is CASSLWGVRSTNTQYF. The CDR3 DNA sequence: TGTGCCAGCAGTTTATGGGGAGTCCGGAGTACTAATACGCAGTATTTT.